This paragraph reports one T cell receptor (beta chain). The junction departs from the called germline gene at one end, perhaps through a read error. These data originate in a study of type 1 regulatory T cells. Study-level background: T-allo10 is an in vitro-generated, Tr1-enriched CD4 T cell product specific for alloantigen.

MiXCR, applied by TCRdb to the reads, yields one record per CDR3 protein. The data show some 89,000 distinct CDR3 sequences, with roughly a third seen just once and about 2% held by the top ten. Germline loops: CDR1 MNHEY, CDR2 SVGAGI. There are 14 residues in the CDR3. Sequenced material: CD4+ T cells, either the whole sample or a sorted fraction (not recorded which). The chain links TRBV6-5 to TRBJ1-2; D perhaps matches TRBD1 (6 bases). The clonotype originates from a human donor in good health. CDR3 residues: CVSSYRRGLYGYTF. CDR3 nucleotides: TGTGTCAGCAGTTACCGCAGGGGTTTGTATGGCTACACCTTC.